The clone carrying this TCR beta chain was recorded many times. This entry comes from a study of T cells in Graves' hyperthyroidism and ophthalmopathy. The CDR3 sequence is 13 residues long. The V gene's germline CDR1 is MNHEY and CDR2 SMNVEV (reference sequence). V was cut by 4 bases and J by 3 bases, with 7 bases left in between. Amplified TCR beta CDR3 regions came from RNA transcripts. The study used the HTBI primer set for a first-round RT-PCR of the TCR CDR3. TCRdb used MiXCR to reprocess the multiplex PCR reads, holding one entry per CDR3 protein. The sample consists of approximately 480,000 distinct CDR3 sequences, about 20% of them appearing once.

Material: blood. The sequence derives from a man between 18 and 35 years old with Graves' hyperthyroidism. V is TRBV27 and J is TRBJ1-5; D is uncertain. Here the CDR3 DNA reads TGTGCCAGCAGTTATGAACCCAATCAGCCCCAGCATTTT. It encodes CASSYEPNQPQHF.